The 15 T cell receptor beta chains below were found in one sample sequenced in a study of blood T cell repertoires in COVID-19. The method was immunoSEQ multiplex PCR; TCRdb's version includes in-frame clones alone and lacks a portion of them. The sample holds about 84,000 clones, less than 90% seen once. What was sequenced was peripheral blood. All receptors come from an elderly man with active or convalescent COVID-19.

The V and J genes are TRBV7-3 and TRBJ2-2, with 8 bases aligning to TRBD2. The CDR3 totals 17 residues. Looked up from germline, CDR1 is SGHTA and CDR2 is FQGTGA. With 2 bases clipped from V and 5 bases from J, the junction kept 10 bases outside the gene matches. The CDR3 DNA follows: TGTGCCAGCAGCTTATCTGCGGGAGGAGAAAATACCGGGGAGCTGTTTTTT. The encoded protein is CASSLSAGGENTGELFF.

The CDR3, as DNA: TGTGCCAGCAGCGACCCGAGAGGGACAGGGGGCTTTGGTGGCTACACCTTC. As protein: CASSDPRGTGGFGGYTF. The rearrangement uses TRBV9 and TRBJ1-2, with 12 positions matching TRBD1. Germline V gene sequence: CDR1 SGDLS, CDR2 YYNGEE. With 3 bases clipped from V and 7 bases from J, the junction kept 13 bases outside the gene matches. The CDR3 has 17 residues.

The chain employs TRBV11-1 and TRBJ2-7, with 9 bases lining up with TRBD2. This CDR3 is built from 15 residues. Germline V gene lookup returns CDR1 SGHAT and CDR2 FQDESV (reference sequence). With 2 bases clipped from V and 6 bases from J, the junction kept 8 bases outside the gene matches. The CDR3: CASSLLAGFGGEQYF. CDR3 sequence (DNA): TGTGCCAGCAGCTTACTAGCGGGATTCGGGGGCGAGCAGTACTTC.

This chain links TRBV7-9 with TRBJ2-3, with TRBD2 identical over 9 bases. Germline loops: CDR1 SEHNR, CDR2 FQNEAQ (reference sequence). The CDR3 length is 15 residues. J was trimmed by 5 bases and V by 8 bases; bases with no gene match: 11. Written as DNA, the CDR3 is TGTGCCAGCGTACCGTTGGGCGGGGGGGGAGATACGCAGTATTTT. It is translated as CASVPLGGGGDTQYF. Looking up the rest from reference TRBV7-9 and TRBJ2-3 gives the full variable domain: DTGVSQNPRHKITKRGQNVTFRCDPISEHNRLYWYRQTLGQGPEFLTYFQNEAQLEKSRLLSDRFSAERPKGSFSTLEIQRTEQGDSAMYLCASVPLGGGGDTQYFGPGTRLTVL.

The gene calls are TRBV7-2 and TRBJ2-5; TRBD2 might be the D (5 bases). The CDR3 extends over 15 amino acids. Trimming stripped 0 bases from V and 7 bases from J, with 15 bases between. Germline V gene data show CDR1 as SGHTA and CDR2 as FQGNSA. This chain's CDR3 is CASSLAHGTAGTQYF. CDR3 in DNA: TGTGCCAGCAGCTTAGCGCATGGTACCGCGGGGACCCAGTACTTC.

This sequence joins TRBV28 and TRBJ1-5; D perhaps matches TRBD1 (5 bases). V was pared by 3 bases and J by 10 bases, with 13 bases between. The CDR3 length is 13 residues. Germline CDR1 reads MDHEN; CDR2 reads SYDVKM. CDR3 nucleotide sequence: TGTGCCAGCAGTTTGAACCAGGGTTTCCCCCAGCATTTT. As protein: CASSLNQGFPQHF.

This sequence joins TRBV5-8 and TRBJ2-1; D unresolved. Per germline, CDR1 SGHTS and CDR2 YDEGEE. V lost 0 bases and J lost 8, with 12 bases in between. This CDR3 has 14 residues. The CDR3 loop reads CASSLGQTLDEQFF. The CDR3 DNA follows: TGTGCCAGCAGCTTGGGGCAGACCCTAGATGAGCAGTTCTTC.

The V and J genes are TRBV5-1 and TRBJ2-2; 7 nucleotides line up with TRBD1. Germline assignment: CDR1 SGHRS and CDR2 YFSETQ. The V gene end was trimmed by 4 bases and the J gene end by 7 bases; junction bases not matched to a gene: 13. This CDR3 spans 16 amino acids. The CDR3 spells CASSRERGRGIGELFF. For the CDR3, the DNA is TGCGCCAGCAGCCGCGAGAGGGGGCGCGGTATCGGGGAGCTGTTTTTT.

This rearrangement joins TRBV19 to TRBJ2-1; 14 bases map to TRBD2. With 3 bases clipped from V and 9 bases from J, the junction kept 7 bases outside the gene matches. CDR3 length equals 16 residues. Germline V CDR1 and CDR2: LNHDA, SQIVND (reference sequence). The CDR3 is CASSIRLAGGPSEQFF. The CDR3 DNA follows: TGTGCCAGTAGTATTCGACTAGCGGGAGGGCCTAGTGAGCAGTTCTTC.

Regarding this clone: This sample also contains other DNA sequences that code for the same CDR3. This chain connects TRBV12-5 to TRBJ2-1, with 7 bases aligning to TRBD1. Losses at the gene ends were 6 bases for V and 2 bases for J; bases not matched to a gene: 4. The CDR3 spans 14 residues. Germline-derived CDR1 and CDR2 are LGHNT and FRNRAP. As DNA, the CDR3 is TGTGCTAGTGGAGCTGGGACAGCCTACAATGAGCAGTTCTTC. Amino acid sequence: CASGAGTAYNEQFF.

The chain uses TRBV29-1 and TRBJ2-1, with 8 bases that match TRBD2. Germline V CDR1 and CDR2: SQVTM, ANQGSEA. The CDR3 length is 13 residues. The V segment lost 4 bases and the J segment 6 bases; nucleotides outside the gene matches: 5. The CDR3 loop is CSVVGRARNEQFF. As DNA, the CDR3 is TGCAGCGTTGTCGGGAGGGCCCGCAATGAGCAGTTCTTC.

The V gene is TRBV7-2, the J gene TRBJ1-2; 9 positions agree with TRBD1. CDR1 and CDR2 from the germline V gene are SGHTA and FQGNSA. CDR3 size: 15 residues. After removal of 5 bases from V and 7 bases from J, the junction contained 11 bases not matched to a gene. The CDR3 spells CASSPGTGFPGGYTF. CDR3 coding DNA: TGTGCCAGCAGCCCCGGGACAGGGTTTCCTGGTGGCTACACCTTC.

The V gene is TRBV12-3 or TRBV12-4, the J gene TRBJ1-3; maybe TRBD1 (6 bases). The CDR3 contains 13 residues. V lost 7 bases, J lost 0 bases, and 7 bases lay in between. The CDR3 nucleotides read TGTGCCAGCACACAGGGCTCTGGAAACACCATATATTTT. The encoded protein is CASTQGSGNTIYF.

V gene TRBV2 combines with J gene TRBJ2-1; D may be TRBD2 (5 bases). The germline V and J ends were trimmed by 2 bases and 4 bases, with 12 bases remaining between them. This CDR3 region has 15 residues. The V gene's germline CDR1 is SNHLY and CDR2 FYNNEI. The CDR3 sequence is CASSELARGYNEQFF. CDR3 in DNA: TGTGCCAGCAGTGAATTAGCGAGAGGGTACAATGAGCAGTTCTTC. The variable domain in full, with the rest retrieved from reference TRBV2 and TRBJ2-1, is EPEVTQTPSHQVTQMGQEVILRCVPISNHLYFYWYRQILGQKVEFLVSFYNNEISEKSEIFDDQFSVERPDGSNFTLKIRSTKLEDSAMYFCASSELARGYNEQFFGPGTRLTVL.

About this clone: One end of the junction fails to match germline, which may point to a read error. The V and J genes are TRBV7-9 and TRBJ2-3, with 9 bases aligning to TRBD2. Germline loops: CDR1 SEHNR, CDR2 FQNEAQ (reference sequence). The CDR3 is made up of 13 amino acids. The CDR3 sequence: CANSGGSTDTQYF. CDR3 DNA: TGTGCCAACAGCGGGGGGAGCACAGATACGCAGTATTTT.